Listed below are T cell receptor beta chains from one sample, sequenced in a study of T cell repertoires in cytomegalovirus infection. TCRdb recomputed calls from the reads with MiXCR, one row per CDR3 protein. The sample gives approximately 1,000,000 distinct CDR3 sequences, about a third of which show up once; about 14% is in the top ten. No cognate antigen is known for these TCRs. The specimen was cultured CD8+ T cells from PBMCs, collected from culture after CMV antigen stimulation. The receptors derive from a human donor in good health (CMV status not recorded). Some clones in this sample may be carry-over from other donors' samples. Each CDR3 is given with its conserved first and last residue. A D gene is named only where the DNA matches it firmly. Size is omitted from some rows. Given values are once, few, many or a class for expanded clones.

size: -
J: TRBJ2-1
V: TRBV6-1
D: TRBD2
CDR3: CASSVEAGGPHEQFF
DNA: TGTGCCAGCAGTGTAGAAGCGGGGGGGCCCCATGAGCAGTTCTTC

size: few
J: TRBJ2-5
V: TRBV12-3/TRBV12-4
D: -
CDR3: CASSFRPPQETQYF
DNA: TGTGCCAGCAGTTTTAGGCCGCCCCAAGAGACCCAGTACTTC

size: -
J: TRBJ2-6
V: TRBV2
D: -
CDR3: CASSYKPIFSGANVLTF
DNA: TGTGCCAGCAGCTATAAACCCATTTTTTCTGGGGCCAACGTCCTGACTTTC

size: few
J: TRBJ2-1
V: TRBV11-2
D: TRBD2
CDR3: CASSLIPTSGSGNYNEQFF
DNA: TGTGCCAGCAGCTTAATCCCGACTAGCGGGTCAGGGAATTACAATGAGCAGTTCTTC

size: -
J: TRBJ1-2
V: TRBV27
D: -
CDR3: CASSLRAGDFDGYTF
DNA: TGTGCCAGCAGTTTAAGGGCAGGGGATTTCGATGGCTACACCTTC

size: few
J: TRBJ2-3
V: TRBV6-5
D: TRBD2
CDR3: CASSYTSGGGDTQYF
DNA: TGTGCCAGCAGTTACACTAGCGGGGGGGGGGATACGCAGTATTTT

size: -
J: TRBJ1-5
V: TRBV6-5
D: TRBD1
CDR3: CASSGTTTGTEPLKIQPQHF
DNA: TGTGCCAGCAGTGGGACAACCACCGGGACAGAACCTTTAAAGATTCAGCCCCAGCATTTT

size: few
J: TRBJ1-1
V: TRBV29-1
D: -
CDR3: CSVDGARGDTEAFF
DNA: TGCAGCGTTGACGGGGCCCGGGGCGACACTGAAGCTTTCTTT

size: -
J: TRBJ1-1
V: TRBV29-1
D: -
CDR3: CSVFEGPEAFF
DNA: TGCAGCGTTTTTGAGGGTCCTGAAGCTTTCTTT

size: -
J: TRBJ2-1
V: TRBV20-1
D: -
CDR3: CSASRSGEFYNEQFF
DNA: TGCAGTGCTAGTCGCTCAGGGGAGTTCTACAATGAGCAGTTCTTC

size: -
J: TRBJ2-3
V: TRBV4-1
D: -
CDR3: CASSQEGLNTDTQYF
DNA: TGCGCCAGCAGCCAAGAGGGACTCAACACAGATACGCAGTATTTT

size: few
J: TRBJ2-1
V: TRBV7-8
D: TRBD2
CDR3: CASSLGSSGAFYNEQFF
DNA: TGTGCCAGCAGCTTAGGGTCTAGCGGGGCCTTCTACAATGAGCAGTTCTTC

size: -
J: TRBJ2-7
V: TRBV6-6
D: -
CDR3: CANSLTQTGSSYEQYF
DNA: TGTGCCAACAGTTTGACTCAGACAGGAAGCTCCTACGAGCAGTACTTC

size: few
J: TRBJ2-6
V: TRBV19
D: -
CDR3: CASSIPFSGANVLTF
DNA: TGTGCCAGTAGTATTCCTTTCTCTGGGGCCAACGTCCTGACTTTC

size: -
J: TRBJ2-4
V: TRBV12-3/TRBV12-4
D: -
CDR3: CASSPNPWVAKNIQYF
DNA: TGTGCCAGCAGTCCGAACCCTTGGGTGGCCAAAAACATTCAGTACTTC

size: few
J: TRBJ1-2
V: TRBV10-3
D: -
CDR3: CATPGTRGYGYTF
DNA: TGTGCCACCCCTGGTACTAGAGGGTATGGCTACACCTTC

size: -
J: TRBJ2-2
V: TRBV12-3/TRBV12-4
D: -
CDR3: CASRPEFQVSAGELFF
DNA: TGTGCCAGCAGACCCGAATTCCAGGTATCCGCCGGGGAGCTGTTTTTT

size: -
J: TRBJ2-7
V: TRBV7-9
D: TRBD1
CDR3: CASSSTGGEEQYF
DNA: TGTGCCAGCAGCTCGACAGGGGGAGAGGAGCAGTACTTC

size: few
J: TRBJ2-1
V: TRBV12-3/TRBV12-4
D: -
CDR3: CASSLWTAHYNEQFF
DNA: TGTGCCAGCAGTTTATGGACAGCCCACTACAATGAGCAGTTCTTC

size: -
J: TRBJ1-2
V: TRBV19
D: -
CDR3: CASSPSAGVNYGYTF
DNA: TGTGCCAGTAGTCCCAGCGCGGGGGTTAACTATGGCTACACCTTC

size: -
J: TRBJ1-5
V: TRBV20-1
D: -
CDR3: CSVWGLSDQPQHF
DNA: TGCAGTGTCTGGGGACTGAGCGATCAGCCCCAGCATTTT

size: -
J: TRBJ2-2
V: TRBV29-1
D: TRBD1
CDR3: CSVVDRGNAGELFF
DNA: TGCAGCGTGGTCGACAGGGGGAACGCCGGGGAGCTGTTTTTT

size: -
J: TRBJ1-4
V: TRBV5-4
D: -
CDR3: CASSQSGPRNEKLFF
DNA: TGTGCCAGCAGCCAATCCGGGCCAAGAAATGAAAAACTGTTTTTT

size: few
J: TRBJ2-5
V: TRBV9
D: -
CDR3: CASSAGQKGPQYF
DNA: TGTGCCAGCAGCGCGGGACAAAAGGGGCCCCAGTACTTC

size: -
J: TRBJ2-1
V: TRBV12-3/TRBV12-4
D: -
CDR3: CASTKVETTDNEQFF
DNA: TGTGCCAGCACTAAAGTGGAGACTACCGACAATGAGCAGTTCTTC

size: -
J: TRBJ1-4
V: TRBV27
D: -
CDR3: CASSLTGVLETNEKLFF
DNA: TGTGCCAGCAGCCTTACCGGGGTCCTAGAGACTAATGAAAAACTGTTTTTT